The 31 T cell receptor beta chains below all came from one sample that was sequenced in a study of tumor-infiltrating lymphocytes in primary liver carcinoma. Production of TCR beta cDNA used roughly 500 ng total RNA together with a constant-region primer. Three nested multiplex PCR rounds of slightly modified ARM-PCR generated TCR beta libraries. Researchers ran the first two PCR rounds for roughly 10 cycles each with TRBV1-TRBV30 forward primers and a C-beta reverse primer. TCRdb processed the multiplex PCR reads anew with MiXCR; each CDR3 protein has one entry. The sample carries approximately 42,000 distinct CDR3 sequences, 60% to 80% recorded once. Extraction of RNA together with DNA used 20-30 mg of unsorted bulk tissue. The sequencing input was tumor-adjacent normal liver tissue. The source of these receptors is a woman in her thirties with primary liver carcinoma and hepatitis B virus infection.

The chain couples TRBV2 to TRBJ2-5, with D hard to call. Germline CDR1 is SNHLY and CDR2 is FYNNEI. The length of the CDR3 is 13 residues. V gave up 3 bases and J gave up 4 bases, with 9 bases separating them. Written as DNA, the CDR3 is TGTGCCAGCAGTGATAGTCTCCTAGAGACCCAGTACTTC. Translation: CASSDSLLETQYF.

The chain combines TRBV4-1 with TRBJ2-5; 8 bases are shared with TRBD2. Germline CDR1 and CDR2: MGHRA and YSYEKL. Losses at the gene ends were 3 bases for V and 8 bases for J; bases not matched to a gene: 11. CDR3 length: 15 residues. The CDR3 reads CASSHPGLDSGTQYF. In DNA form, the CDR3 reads TGCGCCAGCAGCCACCCGGGACTAGATTCCGGAACCCAGTACTTC.

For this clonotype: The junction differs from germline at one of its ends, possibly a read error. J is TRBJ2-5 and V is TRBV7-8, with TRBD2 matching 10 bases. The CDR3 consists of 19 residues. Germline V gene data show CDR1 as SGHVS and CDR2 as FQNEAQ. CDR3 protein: CTSSSAFATTSGVKETQYF. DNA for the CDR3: TGTACCAGCAGCTCAGCGTTCGCCACAACTAGCGGGGTTAAAGAGACACAGTACTTC.

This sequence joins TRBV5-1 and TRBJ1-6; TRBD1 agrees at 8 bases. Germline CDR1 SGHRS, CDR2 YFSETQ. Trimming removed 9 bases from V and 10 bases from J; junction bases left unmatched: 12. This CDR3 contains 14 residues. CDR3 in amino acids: CANSLTGESSPLHF. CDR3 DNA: TGCGCCAACAGTTTGACAGGGGAAAGCTCACCCCTCCACTTT.

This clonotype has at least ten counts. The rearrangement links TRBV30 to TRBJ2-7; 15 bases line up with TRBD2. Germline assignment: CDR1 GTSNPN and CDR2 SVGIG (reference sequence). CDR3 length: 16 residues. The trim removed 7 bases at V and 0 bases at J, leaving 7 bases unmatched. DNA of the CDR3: TGTGCCTTAACCGGGACTAGCGGGAGGAACTCCTACGAGCAGTACTTC. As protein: CALTGTSGRNSYEQYF.

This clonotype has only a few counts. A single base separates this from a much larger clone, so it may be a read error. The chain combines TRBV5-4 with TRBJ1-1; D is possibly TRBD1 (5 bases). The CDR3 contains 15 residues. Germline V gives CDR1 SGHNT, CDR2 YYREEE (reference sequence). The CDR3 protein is CVSSLGGAKPNEAFF. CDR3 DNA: TGTGTCAGCAGCTTGGGAGGGGCGAAACCTAATGAAGCTTTCTTT.

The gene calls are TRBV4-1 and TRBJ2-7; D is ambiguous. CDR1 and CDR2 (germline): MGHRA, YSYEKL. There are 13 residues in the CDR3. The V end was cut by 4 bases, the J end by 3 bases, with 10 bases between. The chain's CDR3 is CASSLGRDYEQYF. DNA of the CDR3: TGCGCCAGCAGCCTCGGCCGCGACTACGAGCAGTACTTC.

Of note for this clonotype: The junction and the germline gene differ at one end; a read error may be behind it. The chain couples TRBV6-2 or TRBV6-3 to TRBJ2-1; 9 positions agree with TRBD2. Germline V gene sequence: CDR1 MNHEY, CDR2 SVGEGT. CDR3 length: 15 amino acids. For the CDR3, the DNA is TGCGCCAGCAGCCCCGGGACTAGCTGGTACAATGAGCAGTTCTTC. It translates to CASSPGTSWYNEQFF.

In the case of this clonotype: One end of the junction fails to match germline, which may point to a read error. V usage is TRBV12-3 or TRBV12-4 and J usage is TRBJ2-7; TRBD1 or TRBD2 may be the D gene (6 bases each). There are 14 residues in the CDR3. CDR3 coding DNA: TGTACCAGCAGTTTCGGGGGCCTTACTGTGGAGCATTACTTC. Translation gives CTSSFGGLTVEHYF.

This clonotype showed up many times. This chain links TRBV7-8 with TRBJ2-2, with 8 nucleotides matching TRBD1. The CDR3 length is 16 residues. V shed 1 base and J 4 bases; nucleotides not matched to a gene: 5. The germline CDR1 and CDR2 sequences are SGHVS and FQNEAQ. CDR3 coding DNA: TGTGCCAGCAGCTTAGGCAGGGGGCGCAGCACCGGGGAGCTGTTTTTT. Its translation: CASSLGRGRSTGELFF.

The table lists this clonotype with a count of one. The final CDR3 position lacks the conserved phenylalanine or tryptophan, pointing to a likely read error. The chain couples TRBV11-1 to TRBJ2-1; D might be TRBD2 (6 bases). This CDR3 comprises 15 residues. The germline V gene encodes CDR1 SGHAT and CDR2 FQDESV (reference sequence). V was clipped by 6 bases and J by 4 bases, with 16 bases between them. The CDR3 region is CASRTGTGGYNEQFT. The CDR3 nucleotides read TGTGCCAGCAGGACTGGGACTGGCGGTTACAATGAGCAGTTCACC.

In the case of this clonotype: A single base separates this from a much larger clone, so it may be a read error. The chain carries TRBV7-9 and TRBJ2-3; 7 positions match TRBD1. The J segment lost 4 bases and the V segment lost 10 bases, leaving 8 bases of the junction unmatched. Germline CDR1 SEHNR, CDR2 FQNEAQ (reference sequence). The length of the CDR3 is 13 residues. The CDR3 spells CATETTGSDTQYF. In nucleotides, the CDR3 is TGTGCCACCGAGACGACAGGGTCAGATACGCAGTATTTT.

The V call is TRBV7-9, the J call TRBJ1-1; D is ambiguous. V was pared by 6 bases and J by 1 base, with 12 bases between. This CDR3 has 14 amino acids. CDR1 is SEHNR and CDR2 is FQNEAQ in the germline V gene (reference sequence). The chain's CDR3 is CASRELKGNTEAFF. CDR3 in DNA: TGTGCCAGCAGGGAACTAAAGGGGAACACTGAAGCTTTCTTT. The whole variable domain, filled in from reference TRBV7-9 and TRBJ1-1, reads DTGVSQNPRHKITKRGQNVTFRCDPISEHNRLYWYRQTLGQGPEFLTYFQNEAQLEKSRLLSDRFSAERPKGSFSTLEIQRTEQGDSAMYLCASRELKGNTEAFFGQGTRLTVV.

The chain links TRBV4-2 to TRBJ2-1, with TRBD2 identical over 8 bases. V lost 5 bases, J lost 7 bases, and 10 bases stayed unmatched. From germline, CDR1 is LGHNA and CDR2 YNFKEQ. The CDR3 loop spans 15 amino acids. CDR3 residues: CASSYVTSEANEQFF. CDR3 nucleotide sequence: TGTGCCAGCAGCTACGTGACTAGCGAGGCGAATGAGCAGTTCTTC.

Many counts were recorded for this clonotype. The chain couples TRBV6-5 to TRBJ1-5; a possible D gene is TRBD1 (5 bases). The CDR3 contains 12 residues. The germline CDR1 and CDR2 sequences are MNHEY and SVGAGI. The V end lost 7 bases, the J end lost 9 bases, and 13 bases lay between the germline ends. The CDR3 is CASNPAGGPQHF. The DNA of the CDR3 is TGTGCCAGCAACCCCGCCGGGGGGCCCCAGCATTTT.

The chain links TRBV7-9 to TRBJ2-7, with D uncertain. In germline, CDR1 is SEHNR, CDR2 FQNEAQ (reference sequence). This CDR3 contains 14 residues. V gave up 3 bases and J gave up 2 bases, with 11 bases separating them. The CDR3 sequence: CASSFLMTPYEQYF. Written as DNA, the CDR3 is TGTGCCAGCAGCTTTCTAATGACCCCCTACGAGCAGTACTTC.

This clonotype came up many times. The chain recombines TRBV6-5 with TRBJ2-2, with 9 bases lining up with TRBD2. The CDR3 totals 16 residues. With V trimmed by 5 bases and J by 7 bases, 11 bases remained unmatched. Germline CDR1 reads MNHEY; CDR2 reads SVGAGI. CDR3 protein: CASSNLPGTSHGELFF. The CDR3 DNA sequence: TGTGCCAGCAGTAACCTCCCCGGGACTAGCCACGGGGAGCTGTTTTTT.

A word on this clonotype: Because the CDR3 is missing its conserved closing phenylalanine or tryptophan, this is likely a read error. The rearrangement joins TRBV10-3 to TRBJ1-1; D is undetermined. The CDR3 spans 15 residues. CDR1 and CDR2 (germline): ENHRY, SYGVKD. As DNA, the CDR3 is TGTGCTATCAGTGAGTCGACTGGGATGTTGACTGAAGCTTTCATT. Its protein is CAISESTGMLTEAFI.

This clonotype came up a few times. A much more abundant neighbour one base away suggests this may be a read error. The CDR3 protein is CASSLERGRSDEQHF. The CDR3, as DNA: TGTGCCAGCAGCTTAGAGAGGGGGAGATCGGACGAGCAGCACTTC. The V and J genes are TRBV7-9 and TRBJ2-7, with D maybe TRBD1 (6 bases). CDR1 and CDR2 from the germline V gene are SEHNR and FQNEAQ (reference sequence). The CDR3 length is 15 residues.

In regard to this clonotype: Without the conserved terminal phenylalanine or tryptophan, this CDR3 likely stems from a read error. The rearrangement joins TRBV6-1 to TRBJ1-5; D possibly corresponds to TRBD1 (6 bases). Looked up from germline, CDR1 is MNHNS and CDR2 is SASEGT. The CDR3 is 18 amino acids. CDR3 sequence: CARSERRDTLYSNQPQHL. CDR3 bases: TGTGCCAGGAGTGAACGGAGGGACACCCTCTATAGCAATCAGCCCCAGCATCTT.

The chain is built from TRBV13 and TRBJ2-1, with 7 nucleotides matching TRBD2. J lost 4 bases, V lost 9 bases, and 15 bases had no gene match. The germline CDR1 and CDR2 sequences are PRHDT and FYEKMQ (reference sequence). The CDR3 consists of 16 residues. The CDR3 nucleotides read TGTGCCAGTGGCACCGGGACTAACGGGGCATACAATGAGCAGTTCTTC. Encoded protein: CASGTGTNGAYNEQFF.

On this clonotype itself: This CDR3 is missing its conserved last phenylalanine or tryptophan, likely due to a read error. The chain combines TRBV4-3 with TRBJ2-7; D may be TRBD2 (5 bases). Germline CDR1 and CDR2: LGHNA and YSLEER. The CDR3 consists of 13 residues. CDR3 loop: CASSRGNGYEQYS. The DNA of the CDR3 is TGCGCTAGCAGCCGGGGAAACGGCTACGAGCAGTACTCC.

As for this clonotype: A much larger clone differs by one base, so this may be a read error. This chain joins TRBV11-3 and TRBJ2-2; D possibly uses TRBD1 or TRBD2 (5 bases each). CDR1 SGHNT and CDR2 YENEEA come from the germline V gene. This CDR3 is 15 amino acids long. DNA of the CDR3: TGTGCCAGCAGGTATACAGGACCTTTCTCCGGGGAGCTGTTATTT. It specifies CASRYTGPFSGELLF.

This CDR3 reads CASRSWRAEQFF. The CDR3 coding sequence is TGTGCCAGCAGGTCCTGGAGGGCTGAGCAGTTCTTC. This sequence joins TRBV6-2 or TRBV6-3 and TRBJ2-1; TRBD2 might be the D (6 bases). Germline CDR1 reads MNHEY; CDR2 reads SVGEGT. V lost 6 bases and J 9 bases, leaving 12 bases between the germline ends. The CDR3 is made up of 12 amino acids.

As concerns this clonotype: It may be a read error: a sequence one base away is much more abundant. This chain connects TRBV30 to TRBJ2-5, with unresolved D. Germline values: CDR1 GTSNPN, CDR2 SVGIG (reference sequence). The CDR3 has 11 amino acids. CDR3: CARSATETQYF. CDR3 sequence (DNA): TGTGCCAGGAGCGCGACAGAGACCCAGTACTTC.

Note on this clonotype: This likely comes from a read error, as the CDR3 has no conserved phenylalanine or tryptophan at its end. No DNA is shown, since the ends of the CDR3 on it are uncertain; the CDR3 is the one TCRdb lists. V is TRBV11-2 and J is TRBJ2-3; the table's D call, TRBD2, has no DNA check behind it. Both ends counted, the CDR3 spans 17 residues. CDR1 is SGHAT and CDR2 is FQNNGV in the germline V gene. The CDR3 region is CASSRRGSGSLTDTQYL.

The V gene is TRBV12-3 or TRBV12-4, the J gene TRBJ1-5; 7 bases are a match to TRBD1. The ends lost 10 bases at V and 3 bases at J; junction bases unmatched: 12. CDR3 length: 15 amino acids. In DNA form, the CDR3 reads TGTGCCATCAGGGAAAACAGGGGCGTCAATCAGCCCCAGCATTTT. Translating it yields CAIRENRGVNQPQHF.

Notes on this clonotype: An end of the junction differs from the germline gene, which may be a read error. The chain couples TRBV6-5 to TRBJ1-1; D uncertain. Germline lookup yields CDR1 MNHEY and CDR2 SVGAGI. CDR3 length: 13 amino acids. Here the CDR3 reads CVSTEGTYTEAFF. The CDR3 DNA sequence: TGTGTCAGCACTGAGGGAACTTACACAGAAGCTTTCTTT.

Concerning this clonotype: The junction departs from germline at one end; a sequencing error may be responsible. CDR3 bases: TGTGCGAGCAGCCATCGATGGACCTACAATGAGCAGTTCTTC. Translated: CASSHRWTYNEQFF. V usage is TRBV11-2 and J usage is TRBJ2-1; D ambiguous. Germline CDR1 reads SGHAT; CDR2 reads FQNNGV. The CDR3 extends over 14 amino acids.

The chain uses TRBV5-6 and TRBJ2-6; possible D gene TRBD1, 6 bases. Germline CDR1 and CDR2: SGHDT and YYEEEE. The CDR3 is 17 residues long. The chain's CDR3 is CATSQDSSFSGANVLTF. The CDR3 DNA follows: TGTGCGACCAGCCAGGACAGCAGTTTCTCTGGGGCCAACGTCCTGACTTTC.

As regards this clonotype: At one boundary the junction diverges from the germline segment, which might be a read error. CDR3 sequence reads: CTSSCGTRIGEQFF. The CDR3 DNA reads as TGTACCAGCAGTTGCGGGACTAGAATCGGTGAGCAGTTCTTC. The chain combines TRBV6-5 with TRBJ2-1, with 8 positions matching TRBD2. The CDR3 loop spans 14 amino acids. Germline V gene data show CDR1 as MNHEY and CDR2 as SVGAGI.